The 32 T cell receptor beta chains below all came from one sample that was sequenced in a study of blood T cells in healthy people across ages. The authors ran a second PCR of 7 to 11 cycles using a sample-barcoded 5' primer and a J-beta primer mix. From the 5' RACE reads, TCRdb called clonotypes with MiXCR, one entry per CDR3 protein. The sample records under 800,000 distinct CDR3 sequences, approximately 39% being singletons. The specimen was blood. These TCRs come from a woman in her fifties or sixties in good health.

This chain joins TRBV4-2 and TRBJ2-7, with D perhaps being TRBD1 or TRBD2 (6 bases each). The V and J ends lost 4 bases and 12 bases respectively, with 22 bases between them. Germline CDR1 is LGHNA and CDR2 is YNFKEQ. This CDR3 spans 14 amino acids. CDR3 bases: TGTGCCAGCAGCCCTACCTATGTTGGGGGGCTTGTGTACTTC. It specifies CASSPTYVGGLVYF.

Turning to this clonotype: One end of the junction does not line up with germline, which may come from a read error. CDR3 sequence (DNA): TGCAGCGTTGAAGGCCTAGGAGAGGCCCAGTACTTC. Protein product: CSVEGLGEAQYF. The chain joins TRBV29-1 to TRBJ2-5; D remains unclear. Germline CDR1 SQVTM, CDR2 ANQGSEA. CDR3 length: 12 amino acids.

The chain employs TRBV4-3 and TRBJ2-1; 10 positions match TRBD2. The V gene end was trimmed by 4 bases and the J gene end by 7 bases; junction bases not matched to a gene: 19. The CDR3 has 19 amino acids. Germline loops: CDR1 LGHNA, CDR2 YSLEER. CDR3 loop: CASSLREYLSLAGDNEQFF. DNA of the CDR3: TGCGCCAGCAGCCTAAGGGAATATCTCTCTCTAGCGGGAGATAATGAGCAGTTCTTC.

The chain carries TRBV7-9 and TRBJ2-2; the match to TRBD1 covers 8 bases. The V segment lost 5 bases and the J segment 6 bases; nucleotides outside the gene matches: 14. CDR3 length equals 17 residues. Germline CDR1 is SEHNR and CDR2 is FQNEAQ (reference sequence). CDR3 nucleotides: TGTGCCAGCAGCCCGGACAGGGTCCTGCGAACTTCCGGGGAGCTGTTTTTT. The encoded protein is CASSPDRVLRTSGELFF.

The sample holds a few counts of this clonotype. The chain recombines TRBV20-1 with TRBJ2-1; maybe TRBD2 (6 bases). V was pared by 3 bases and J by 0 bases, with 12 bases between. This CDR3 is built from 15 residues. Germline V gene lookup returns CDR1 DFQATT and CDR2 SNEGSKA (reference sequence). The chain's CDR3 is CSARDYRSSYNEQFF. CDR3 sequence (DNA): TGCAGTGCTAGGGACTACCGGAGCTCCTACAATGAGCAGTTCTTC.

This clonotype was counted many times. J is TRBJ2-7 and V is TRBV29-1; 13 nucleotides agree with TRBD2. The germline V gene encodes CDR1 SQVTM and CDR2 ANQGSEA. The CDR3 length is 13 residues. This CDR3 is CSWGTSGISEQYF. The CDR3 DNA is TGCAGTTGGGGGACTAGCGGGATCTCCGAGCAGTACTTC.

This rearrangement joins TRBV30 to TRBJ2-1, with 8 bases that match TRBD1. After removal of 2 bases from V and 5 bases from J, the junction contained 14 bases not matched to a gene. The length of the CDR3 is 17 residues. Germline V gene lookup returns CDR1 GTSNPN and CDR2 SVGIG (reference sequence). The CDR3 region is CAWSQHGQGIAHNEQFF. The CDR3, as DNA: TGTGCCTGGAGTCAGCACGGACAGGGAATAGCTCACAATGAGCAGTTCTTC.

CDR3 DNA: TGTGCCAGCAGCTTCAGGGGAGAAAGCGGCTACACCTTC. This encodes CASSFRGESGYTF. The chain links TRBV14 to TRBJ1-2; D perhaps matches TRBD1 (6 bases). Germline V gene sequence: CDR1 SGHDN, CDR2 FVKESK. This CDR3 has 13 residues. V dropped 5 bases and J dropped 8 bases, with 15 bases sitting between them.

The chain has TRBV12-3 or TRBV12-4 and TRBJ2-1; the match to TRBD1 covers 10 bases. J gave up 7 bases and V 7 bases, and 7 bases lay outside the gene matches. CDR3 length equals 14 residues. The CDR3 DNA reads TGTGCCAGCAAACCGGGACAGGGGCAAAATGAGCAGTTCTTC. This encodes CASKPGQGQNEQFF.

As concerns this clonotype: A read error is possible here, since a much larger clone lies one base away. CDR3 residues: CSAIQRYEQYF. The CDR3 coding sequence is TGCAGCGCTATTCAGCGCTACGAGCAGTACTTC. The gene calls are TRBV29-1 and TRBJ2-7; unclear D gene. The CDR3 is 11 residues long. The V end was cut by 7 bases, the J end by 3 bases, with 10 bases between. CDR1 and CDR2 from the germline V gene are SQVTM and ANQGSEA.

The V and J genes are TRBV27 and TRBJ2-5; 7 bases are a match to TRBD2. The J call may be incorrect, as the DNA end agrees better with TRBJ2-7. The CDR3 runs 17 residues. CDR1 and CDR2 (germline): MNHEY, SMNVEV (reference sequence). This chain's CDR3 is CASSFVGGSMSSYEQYF. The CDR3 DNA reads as TGTGCCAGCAGTTTCGTGGGCGGGAGTATGTCCAGCTACGAGCAGTACTTC.

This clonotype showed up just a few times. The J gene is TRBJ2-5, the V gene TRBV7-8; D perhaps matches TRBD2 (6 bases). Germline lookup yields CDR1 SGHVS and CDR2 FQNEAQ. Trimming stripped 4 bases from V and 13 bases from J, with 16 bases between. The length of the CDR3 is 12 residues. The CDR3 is CASSSPTGVSYF. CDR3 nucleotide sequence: TGTGCCAGCAGCTCTCCCACGGGGGTATCGTACTTC.

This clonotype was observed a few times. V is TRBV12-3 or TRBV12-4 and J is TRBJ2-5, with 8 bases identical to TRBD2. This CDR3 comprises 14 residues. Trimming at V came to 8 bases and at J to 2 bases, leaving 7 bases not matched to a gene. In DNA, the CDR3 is TGTGCCAGCGCCTCGGGCGGGGGGCAAGAGACCCAGTACTTC. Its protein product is CASASGGGQETQYF.

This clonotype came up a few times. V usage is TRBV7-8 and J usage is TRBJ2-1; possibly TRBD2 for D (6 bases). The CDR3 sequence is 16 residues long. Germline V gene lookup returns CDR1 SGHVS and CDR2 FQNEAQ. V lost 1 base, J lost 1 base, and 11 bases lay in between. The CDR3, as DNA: TGTGCCAGCAGCTTAGGGGGGGACCTTTCCTACAATGAGCAGTTCTTC. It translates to CASSLGGDLSYNEQFF.

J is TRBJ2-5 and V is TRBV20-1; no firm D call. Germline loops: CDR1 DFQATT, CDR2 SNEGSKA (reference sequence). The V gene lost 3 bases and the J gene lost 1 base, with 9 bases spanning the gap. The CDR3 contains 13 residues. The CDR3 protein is CSAREHLQETQYF. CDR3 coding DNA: TGCAGTGCTAGGGAACACCTCCAAGAGACCCAGTACTTC.

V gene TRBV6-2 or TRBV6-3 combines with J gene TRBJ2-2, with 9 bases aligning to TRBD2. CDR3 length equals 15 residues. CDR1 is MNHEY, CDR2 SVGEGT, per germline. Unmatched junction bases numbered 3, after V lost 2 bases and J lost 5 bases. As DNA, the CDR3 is TGTGCCAGCAGTTACGGACTAGCGAGAACCGGGGAGCTGTTTTTT. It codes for CASSYGLARTGELFF.

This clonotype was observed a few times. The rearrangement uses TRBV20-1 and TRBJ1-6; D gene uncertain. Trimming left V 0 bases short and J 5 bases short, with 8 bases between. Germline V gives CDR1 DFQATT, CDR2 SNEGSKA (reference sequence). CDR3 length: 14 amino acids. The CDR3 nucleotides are TGCAGTGCTAGAGATCATAGAAATAATTCACCCCTCCACTTT. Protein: CSARDHRNNSPLHF.

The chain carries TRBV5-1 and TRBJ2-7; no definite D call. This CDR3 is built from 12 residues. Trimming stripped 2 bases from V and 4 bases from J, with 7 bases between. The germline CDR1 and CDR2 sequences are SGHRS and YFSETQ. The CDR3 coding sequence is TGCGCCAGCAGCTTTGGGGATTACGAGCAGTACTTC. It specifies CASSFGDYEQYF. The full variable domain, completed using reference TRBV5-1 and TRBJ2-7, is KAGVTQTPRYLIKTRGQQVTLSCSPISGHRSVSWYQQTPGQGLQFLFEYFSETQRNKGNFPGRFSGRQFSNSRSEMNVSTLELGDSALYLCASSFGDYEQYFGPGTRLTVT.

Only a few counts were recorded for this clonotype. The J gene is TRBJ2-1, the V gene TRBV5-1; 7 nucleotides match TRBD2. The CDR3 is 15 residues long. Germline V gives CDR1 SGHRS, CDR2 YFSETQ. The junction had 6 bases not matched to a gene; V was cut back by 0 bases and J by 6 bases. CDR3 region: CASSLAPGGPNEQFF. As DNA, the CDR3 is TGCGCCAGCAGCTTGGCTCCGGGAGGCCCCAATGAGCAGTTCTTC.

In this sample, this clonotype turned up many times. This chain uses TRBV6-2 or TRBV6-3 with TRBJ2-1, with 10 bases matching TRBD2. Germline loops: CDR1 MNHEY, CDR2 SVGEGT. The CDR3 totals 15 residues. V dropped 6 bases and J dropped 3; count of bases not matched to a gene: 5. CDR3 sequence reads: CASRIAGGLYNEQFF. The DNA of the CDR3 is TGTGCCAGCAGAATAGCGGGAGGCCTCTACAATGAGCAGTTCTTC.

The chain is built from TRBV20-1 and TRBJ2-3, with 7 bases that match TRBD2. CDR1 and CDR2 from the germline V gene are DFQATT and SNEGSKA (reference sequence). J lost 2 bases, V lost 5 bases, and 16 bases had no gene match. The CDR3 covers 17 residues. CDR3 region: CSAPRPRTRDFTDTQYF. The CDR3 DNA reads TGCAGTGCTCCCCGCCCGCGGACTAGGGATTTCACAGATACGCAGTATTTT.

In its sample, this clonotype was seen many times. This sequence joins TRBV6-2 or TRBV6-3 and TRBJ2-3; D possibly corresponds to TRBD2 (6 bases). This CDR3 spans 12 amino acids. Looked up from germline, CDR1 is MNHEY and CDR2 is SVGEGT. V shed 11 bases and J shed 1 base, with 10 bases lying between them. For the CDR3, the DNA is TGTGCCGGGACTGCTGGCACAGATACGCAGTATTTT. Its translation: CAGTAGTDTQYF.

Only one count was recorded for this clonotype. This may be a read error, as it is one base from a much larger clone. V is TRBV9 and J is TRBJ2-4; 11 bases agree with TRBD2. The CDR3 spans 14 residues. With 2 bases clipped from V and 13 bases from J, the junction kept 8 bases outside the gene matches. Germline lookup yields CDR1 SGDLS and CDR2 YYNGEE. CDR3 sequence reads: CASSVSGGDNAQYF. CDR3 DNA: TGTGCCAGCAGCGTTAGCGGGGGGGACAATGCGCAGTACTTC.

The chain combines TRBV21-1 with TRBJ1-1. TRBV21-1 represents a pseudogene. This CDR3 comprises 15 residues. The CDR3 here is CASSKAGLMNTEAFF. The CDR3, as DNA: TGTGCCAGCAGCAAGGCGGGGCTCATGAACACTGAAGCTTTCTTT.

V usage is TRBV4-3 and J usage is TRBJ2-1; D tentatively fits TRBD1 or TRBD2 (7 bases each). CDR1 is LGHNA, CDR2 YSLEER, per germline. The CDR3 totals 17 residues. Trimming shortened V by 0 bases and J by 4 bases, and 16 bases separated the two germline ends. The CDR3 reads CASSQDPGGRVYNEQFF. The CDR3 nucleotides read TGCGCCAGCAGCCAAGACCCAGGGGGGAGGGTATACAATGAGCAGTTCTTC.

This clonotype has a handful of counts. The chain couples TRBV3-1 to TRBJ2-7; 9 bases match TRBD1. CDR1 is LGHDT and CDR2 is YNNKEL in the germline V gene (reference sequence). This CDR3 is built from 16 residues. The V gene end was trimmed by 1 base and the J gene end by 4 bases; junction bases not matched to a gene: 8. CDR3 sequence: CASSQAGTGRKYEQYF. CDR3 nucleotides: TGTGCCAGCAGCCAAGCCGGGACAGGGAGAAAGTACGAGCAGTACTTC.

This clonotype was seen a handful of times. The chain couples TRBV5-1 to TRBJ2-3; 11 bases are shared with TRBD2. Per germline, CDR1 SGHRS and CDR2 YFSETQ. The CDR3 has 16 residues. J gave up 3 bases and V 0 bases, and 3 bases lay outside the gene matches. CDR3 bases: TGCGCCAGCAGCTTGGCGGCTAGCGGGGGGACAGATACGCAGTATTTT. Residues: CASSLAASGGTDTQYF.

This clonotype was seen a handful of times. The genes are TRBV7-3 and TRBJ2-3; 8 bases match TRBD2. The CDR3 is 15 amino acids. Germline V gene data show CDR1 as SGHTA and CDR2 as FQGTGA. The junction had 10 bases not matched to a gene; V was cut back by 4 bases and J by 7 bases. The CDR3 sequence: CASSSLAASLNTQYF. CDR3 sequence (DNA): TGTGCCAGCAGCTCACTAGCGGCCAGCTTGAATACGCAGTATTTT.

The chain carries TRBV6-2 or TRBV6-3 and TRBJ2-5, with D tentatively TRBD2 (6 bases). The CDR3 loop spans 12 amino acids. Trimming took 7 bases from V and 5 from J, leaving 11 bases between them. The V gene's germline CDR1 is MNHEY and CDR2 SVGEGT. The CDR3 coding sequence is TGTGCCAGCACGGGAGTGGGCGAGACCCAGTACTTC. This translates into CASTGVGETQYF.

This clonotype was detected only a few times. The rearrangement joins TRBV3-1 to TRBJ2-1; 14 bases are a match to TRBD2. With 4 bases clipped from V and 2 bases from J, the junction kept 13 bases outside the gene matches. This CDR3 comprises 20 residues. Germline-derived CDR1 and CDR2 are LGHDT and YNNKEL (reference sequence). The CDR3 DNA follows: TGTGCCAGCAGCCCTTTTGCGACTAGCGGGGGGGCCGCGGCCTACAATGAGCAGTTCTTC. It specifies CASSPFATSGGAAAYNEQFF.

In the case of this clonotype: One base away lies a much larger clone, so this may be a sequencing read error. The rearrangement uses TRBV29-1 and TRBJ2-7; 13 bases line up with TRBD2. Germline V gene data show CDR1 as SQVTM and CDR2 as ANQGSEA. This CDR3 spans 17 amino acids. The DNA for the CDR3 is TGCAGCGTTCGACCGACTAGCGGGAGGACTTCTACCTACAAGCAGTACTTC. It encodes CSVRPTSGRTSTYKQYF.

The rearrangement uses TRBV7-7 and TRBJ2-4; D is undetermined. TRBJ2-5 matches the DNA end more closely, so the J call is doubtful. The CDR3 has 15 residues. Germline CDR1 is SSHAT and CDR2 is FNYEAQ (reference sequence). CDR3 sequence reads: CAGSLVGGRQETQYF. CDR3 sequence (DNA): TGTGCTGGCAGCTTAGTGGGTGGTAGACAAGAGACCCAGTACTTC.